This TCR beta chain was observed in a study of Graves' ophthalmopathy and Graves' hyperthyroidism (dated by TCRdb to the late 2010s). Looking at the study overall: Peripheral blood was collected at initial diagnosis, prior to any treatment. The 95 to 100 discovery patients were randomly divided into training and test sets at a 7:3 ratio. To explore V-J signatures that distinguish ophthalmopathy from hyperthyroidism, a discovery set of 100 patients was enrolled, made up of some 41 with ophthalmopathy and 55 to 65 with stable hyperthyroidism. For independent validation, a separate cohort was made up of some 19 hyperthyroidism patients plus 17 patients who later progressed from hyperthyroidism to ophthalmopathy. Once sampling was done, hyperthyroidism patients were given methimazole at a starting dose of 30 mg daily, while ophthalmopathy patients were given high-dose intravenous methylprednisolone. In roughly six hyperthyroidism patients, T-cell repertoires of thyroid tissue and blood were compared. In total, 135 blood samples were TCR-sequenced: under 45 ophthalmopathy, some 75 hyperthyroidism and some 17 hyperthyroidism-to-ophthalmopathy patients. TCR beta repertoire signatures were used to distinguish Graves' ophthalmopathy from Graves' hyperthyroidism and to predict progression to ophthalmopathy.

The CDR3 goes from the cysteine to the phenylalanine over 15 residues. Only the CDR3 DNA is retained, 45 bases long and in frame from the first base. The germline ends are 15 bases apart after V is trimmed by 2 bases and J by 4 bases. CDR1 and CDR2 (MNHEY, SVGEGT) derive from the germline V gene. Patients with ophthalmopathy had moderately to severely active disease, with a Clinical Activity Score of 3 or more, a NOSPECS grade of 4 or more, and a disease duration of less than 3 months. Patients with other autoimmune diseases, uncontrolled infections, pregnancy or lactation were excluded from the study. Diagnosis was based on clinical symptoms, serum thyroxine, TRAb, thyroid ultrasound and orbital computed tomography. Ficoll-Paque density gradient centrifugation was used to isolate PBMCs from about 9.4 ml of fresh peripheral blood. Total RNA was extracted with Trizol reagent and quality-checked on an Agilent 2100 Bioanalyzer.

This clonotype was seen at least ten times. Its binding antigen is unknown. Within one base of it there is no much larger clone, and no base qualities were kept. Broader findings and caveats from the paper: In cross-validation, the 13-signature model distinguished ophthalmopathy from stable hyperthyroidism with about 90% sensitivity and roughly 81% specificity, while in the test set the corresponding values were about 80% and 75%. Among expanded thyroid clonotypes with frequency above 0.001, most also showed up in blood, which suggests that blood repertoires may reflect the thyroid immune response. In validation, the model predicted ophthalmopathy progression with about 71% sensitivity and roughly 72% specificity; approximately 12 predicted patients were CT-confirmed with GO in a median of approximately 6.5 months. Sample size was not statistically predetermined, and group allocation was not concealed from the investigators.

For repertoire sequencing, TCR beta CDR3 regions were amplified from RNA transcripts. A first-round RT-PCR used HTBI primers with the Qiagen OneStep RT-PCR kit, followed by a second-round multiplex PCR, size selection and purification. Libraries were sequenced on an Illumina HiSeq2000 using paired-end 100 bp reads. On the authors' methods: SOAPnuke was used to process the reads, throwing out any read that had adapters, had uncalled bases, had a mean Phred below 15, or lacked an exact constant-primer or identifier match. COPE v1.2.5 was used to merge the high-quality paired reads. Each unique nucleotide sequence was treated as a clonotype, and MiTCR v1.1 was used to align the clonotypes to the IMGT TRB V, D and J references. Only V-J combinations with frequency above 0.0001 were analysed, covering about 99% of repertoires. For each V-J combination, a TCR clonal expansion and chaos score was defined as F50 clonal expansion divided by the chaos observed in the TCRdist matrix. Welch's t-statistics and random forest were used to narrow the features down to over ten V-J combinations, which were then fed into a naive Bayes classifier. Thyroid-blood repertoire similarity was quantified with the Morisita-Horn index. Through fastp at Q25 and MiXCR, TCRdb rebuilt clones from the public reads, retaining in-frame beta chains. Each entry merges the rows of one CDR3 protein and shows their most common DNA and genes. TCRdb's processing, not the authors', yielded these V and J calls. This sample gives approximately 210,000 distinct CDR3 sequences in total; roughly 27% of them show up just once. Clones ranked in the top ten supply approximately 9.1% of the sample.

The sequence came from a man in his fifties or sixties with Graves' ophthalmopathy. Donor details come from another sample of the same person, matched by shared clones. Sequencing was performed on peripheral blood. The chain uses TRBV6-2 or TRBV6-3 and TRBJ2-7; the D gene is possibly TRBD1 or TRBD2, with 7 bases matching each. The CDR3 protein is CASSYGGGQNYEQYF. The bases are TGTGCCAGCAGTTACGGCGGGGGACAGAATTACGAGCAGTACTTC.